The 23 T cell receptor beta chains presented below share a single source sample, sequenced in a study of T cell repertoires in cytomegalovirus infection. MiXCR, applied by TCRdb to the reads, yields one record per CDR3 protein. The table has approximately 120,000 distinct CDR3 sequences, roughly a third seen once; the top ten hold under 65%. No antigen has been identified for these receptors. Sample: CD8+ T cells from cultured PBMCs, taken from culture after CMV antigen stimulation. The receptor source for this set is a human donor in good health (CMV status not recorded). Some clones in this sample may be carry-over from other donors' samples.

The chain recombines TRBV28 with TRBJ2-7, with TRBD1 identical over 9 bases. Germline trimming cut 8 bases from V and 3 bases from J; bases unmatched to any gene: 8. CDR3 length equals 14 residues. CDR1 is MDHEN and CDR2 is SYDVKM in the germline V gene. CDR3 DNA sequence: TGTGCCAGCTCCGGGACAGGGTTTGGCTACGAGCAGTACTTC. It yields the protein CASSGTGFGYEQYF.

J is TRBJ2-5 and V is TRBV19; weak D call: TRBD1 (5 bases). Looked up from germline, CDR1 is LNHDA and CDR2 is SQIVND (reference sequence). V was shortened by 2 bases and J by 0 bases, with 10 bases between the two germline ends. CDR3 length: 15 amino acids. The CDR3 DNA reads TGTGCCAGTAGTATAACGATGGGGCACCAAGAGACCCAGTACTTC. Protein product: CASSITMGHQETQYF.

Turning to this clonotype: The CDR3 end shows no conserved phenylalanine or tryptophan, and so a read error is likely. The chain recombines TRBV25-1 with TRBJ2-1, with D tentatively TRBD1 (6 bases). V lost 5 bases, J lost 4 bases, and 9 bases lay in between. Looked up from germline, CDR1 is MGHDK and CDR2 is SYGVNS. There are 13 residues in the CDR3. The CDR3 nucleotides are TGTGCCAGCAGTACAGGGATTTACAATGAGCAGTTCATC. Its protein product is CASSTGIYNEQFI.

This clonotype was counted at least ten times. The rearrangement uses TRBV5-6 and TRBJ1-5; D possibly corresponds to TRBD1 (5 bases). The germline V gene encodes CDR1 SGHDT and CDR2 YYEEEE. The V gene lost 3 bases and the J gene lost 4 bases, with 14 bases spanning the gap. CDR3 length: 15 amino acids. CDR3 DNA: TGTGCCAGCAGCTCCGGATGGGGACCTAATCAGCCCCAGCATTTT. Its translation: CASSSGWGPNQPQHF.

This clonotype was recorded only once. The V call is TRBV7-9, the J call TRBJ2-2; 8 bases are a match to TRBD1. V shed 3 bases, J shed 1 base, and the junction held 1 base outside the gene matches. Per the germline V gene, CDR1 is SEHNR and CDR2 is FQNEAQ (reference sequence). This CDR3 has 15 residues. The CDR3 region is CASSFGQGNTGELFF. CDR3 coding DNA: TGTGCCAGCAGCTTCGGACAGGGGAACACCGGGGAGCTGTTTTTT.

This clonotype was counted between two and nine times. This chain uses TRBV7-6 with TRBJ2-2; D is uncertain. CDR1 is SGHVS, CDR2 FNYEAQ, per germline. CDR3 length: 13 amino acids. V was shortened by 5 bases and J by 3 bases, with 7 bases between the two germline ends. The CDR3 nucleotides read TGTGCCAGCAGCGCCACATACACCGGGGAGCTGTTTTTT. This sequence encodes CASSATYTGELFF.

This chain uses TRBV6-2 or TRBV6-3 with TRBJ1-1; 10 nucleotides agree with TRBD1. The V gene's germline CDR1 is MNHEY and CDR2 SVGEGT. The CDR3 has 14 residues. V dropped 5 bases and J dropped 1; count of bases not matched to a gene: 1. The CDR3 coding sequence is TGTGCCAGCAGTGGGGACAGGGGGAACACTGAAGCTTTCTTT. Protein: CASSGDRGNTEAFF.

This clonotype turned up a few times. This chain uses TRBV28 with TRBJ2-3, with 12 bases lining up with TRBD2. Germline CDR1 is MDHEN and CDR2 is SYDVKM. V lost 2 bases, J lost 3 bases, and 12 bases stayed unmatched. There are 19 residues in the CDR3. As DNA, the CDR3 is TGTGCCAGCAGTTTACCTAGCGGGGGGGTCCAGGTGGCGACAGATACGCAGTATTTT. Its translation is CASSLPSGGVQVATDTQYF.

This clonotype occurred a few times. The rearrangement uses TRBV5-6 and TRBJ1-1, with TRBD1 matching 7 bases. V was pared by 3 bases and J by 3 bases, with 8 bases of the junction left unmatched. Germline CDR1 and CDR2: SGHDT and YYEEEE. CDR3 length: 15 residues. CDR3 sequence (DNA): TGTGCCAGCAGCTCTGGCCTAACAGGGGACACTGAAGCTTTCTTT. It translates to CASSSGLTGDTEAFF.

This clonotype was seen only a few times. The J gene is TRBJ1-1, the V gene TRBV5-5; weak D call: TRBD1 (6 bases). The ends were cut back, 3 bases at V and 3 bases at J, with 12 bases in the middle. CDR1 and CDR2 (germline): SGHKS, YYEKEE (reference sequence). The CDR3 has 14 amino acids. This CDR3 is CASSYRAWDTEAFF. The CDR3 DNA follows: TGTGCCAGCAGCTACAGGGCATGGGACACTGAAGCTTTCTTT.

The CDR3 bases are TGTGCCACCAGCAGTGGGACAGGGTCCTCCTACGAGCAGTACTTC. It specifies CATSSGTGSSYEQYF. The chain carries TRBV15 and TRBJ2-7; 9 bases are shared with TRBD1. The CDR3 runs 15 residues. Germline CDR1 reads LNHNV; CDR2 reads YYDKDF (reference sequence). The V and J ends lost 3 bases and 0 bases, in that order; junction bases with no gene match: 3.

This clonotype was counted many times. The gene calls are TRBV7-6 and TRBJ2-7; D not certain. V was shortened by 5 bases and J by 1 base, with 12 bases between the two germline ends. The germline gives CDR1 SGHVS, CDR2 FNYEAQ. CDR3 size: 14 residues. In nucleotides, the CDR3 is TGTGCCAGCAGCCCGCTGGAAGGGTCCTACGAGCAGTACTTC. It is translated as CASSPLEGSYEQYF. The full variable domain, its missing parts supplied by reference TRBV7-6 and TRBJ2-7, is GAGVSQSPRYKVTKRGQDVALRCDPISGHVSLYWYRQALGQGPEFLTYFNYEAQQDKSGLPNDRFSAERPEGSISTLTIQRTEQRDSAMYRCASSPLEGSYEQYFGPGTRLTVT.

The chain couples TRBV19 to TRBJ2-1; 9 bases are a match to TRBD1. V lost 5 bases to trimming and J lost 4 bases; unmatched junction nucleotides: 12. This CDR3 region has 17 residues. Germline V gene sequence: CDR1 LNHDA, CDR2 SQIVND (reference sequence). The CDR3 sequence: CASSHVRTGVEYNEQFF. The CDR3 bases are TGTGCCAGTAGTCACGTACGGACAGGGGTAGAATACAATGAGCAGTTCTTC.

There are a few counts of this clonotype. This chain uses TRBV4-3 with TRBJ2-1; TRBD2 agrees at 9 bases. The CDR3 has 16 amino acids. V lost 0 bases and J lost 10; bases outside the gene matches: 10. Germline CDR1 LGHNA, CDR2 YSLEER. The CDR3 loop is CASSQDYGGGAEEQFF. CDR3 sequence (DNA): TGCGCCAGCAGCCAAGACTATGGCGGGGGGGCCGAGGAGCAGTTCTTC.

The table lists this clonotype with a few counts. This chain uses TRBV6-5 with TRBJ1-1, with 7 bases aligning to TRBD1. The CDR3 is made up of 15 amino acids. V trimming: 0 bases; J trimming: 5 bases; junction bases outside the gene matches: 6. Germline CDR1 and CDR2: MNHEY and SVGAGI. The CDR3 reads CASSYSTGMVTEAFF. The CDR3 nucleotides read TGTGCCAGCAGTTACTCGACAGGGATGGTTACTGAAGCTTTCTTT.

This chain uses TRBV25-1 with TRBJ1-5, with D tentatively TRBD1 (5 bases). The CDR3 covers 14 residues. Germline-derived CDR1 and CDR2 are MGHDK and SYGVNS. Trimming took off 4 bases at V and 5 bases at J, with 12 bases between the two ends. The CDR3 here is CASSAPGTYQPQHF. CDR3 nucleotides: TGTGCCAGCAGTGCACCAGGGACCTATCAGCCCCAGCATTTT.

This clonotype was seen a few times. This rearrangement joins TRBV6-5 to TRBJ1-1; maybe TRBD1 (6 bases). CDR1 MNHEY and CDR2 SVGAGI come from the germline V gene. The V end lost 5 bases, the J end lost 3 bases, and 13 bases lay between the germline ends. The CDR3 runs to 14 residues. The CDR3 here is CASSLQQGDTEAFF. DNA of the CDR3: TGTGCCAGCAGTCTTCAACAGGGAGACACTGAAGCTTTCTTT.

This clonotype was observed at least ten times. This rearrangement joins TRBV7-6 to TRBJ1-1; 8 bases map to TRBD1. The CDR3 runs 15 residues. The junction had 7 bases not matched to a gene; V was cut back by 5 bases and J by 2 bases. The germline gives CDR1 SGHVS, CDR2 FNYEAQ. The CDR3 reads CASSQGAPGNTEAFF. CDR3 DNA: TGTGCCAGCAGCCAGGGGGCTCCGGGAAACACTGAAGCTTTCTTT.

The CDR3 DNA sequence: TGTGCCAGCAGTGATGGGGACAGCGGTTACAATGAGCAGTTCTTC. It translates to CASSDGDSGYNEQFF. The chain combines TRBV6-5 with TRBJ2-1, with TRBD1 identical over 7 bases. Germline V lookup: CDR1 MNHEY, CDR2 SVGAGI. J was trimmed by 4 bases and V by 5 bases; bases with no gene match: 8. The CDR3 has 15 amino acids.

The chain combines TRBV4-1 with TRBJ2-7; the match to TRBD1 covers 11 bases. Germline V gene lookup returns CDR1 MGHRA and CDR2 YSYEKL. V gave up 4 bases and J gave up 3 bases; unmatched junction bases: 8. This CDR3 comprises 16 residues. The CDR3: CASSPSLGTGGYEQYF. The CDR3 coding sequence is TGCGCCAGCAGCCCCTCTCTCGGGACAGGGGGCTACGAGCAGTACTTC.

This chain joins TRBV27 and TRBJ2-5, with 7 positions matching TRBD1. With 4 bases clipped from V and 2 bases from J, the junction kept 4 bases outside the gene matches. Germline V gene sequence: CDR1 MNHEY, CDR2 SMNVEV (reference sequence). This CDR3 has 14 amino acids. CDR3 coding DNA: TGTGCCAGCAGTTACAGGGGAAGACAAGAGACCCAGTACTTC. Translating it yields CASSYRGRQETQYF.

This clonotype was detected only a few times. This sequence joins TRBV12-3 or TRBV12-4 and TRBJ2-3, with D unresolved. The CDR3 sequence is 13 residues long. The V gene lost 2 bases and the J gene lost 0 bases, with 3 bases spanning the gap. The CDR3 loop is CASSLYSTDTQYF. CDR3 DNA sequence: TGTGCCAGCAGTTTATACAGCACAGATACGCAGTATTTT.

A few counts support this clonotype. The chain employs TRBV7-8 and TRBJ2-7; TRBD1 aligns across 9 bases. Germline trimming cut 2 bases from V and 1 base from J; bases unmatched to any gene: 3. Germline CDR1 is SGHVS and CDR2 is FQNEAQ. The CDR3 runs to 15 residues. CDR3 DNA: TGTGCCAGCAGCTTATTGGGACAGGGATCCTACGAGCAGTACTTC. Amino acid sequence: CASSLLGQGSYEQYF.